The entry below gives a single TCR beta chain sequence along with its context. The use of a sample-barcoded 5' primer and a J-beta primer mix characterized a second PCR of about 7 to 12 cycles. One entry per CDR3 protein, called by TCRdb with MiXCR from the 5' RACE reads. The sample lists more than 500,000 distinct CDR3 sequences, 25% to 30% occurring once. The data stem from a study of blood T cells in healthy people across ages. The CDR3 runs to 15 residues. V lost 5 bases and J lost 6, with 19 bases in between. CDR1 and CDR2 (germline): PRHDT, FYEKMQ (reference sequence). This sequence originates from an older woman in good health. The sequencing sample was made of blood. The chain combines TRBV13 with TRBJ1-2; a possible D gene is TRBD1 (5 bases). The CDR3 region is CASSNVLRVSDGYTF. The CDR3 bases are TGTGCCAGCAGCAACGTCCTCAGGGTTTCGGATGGCTACACCTTC.